A single T cell receptor beta chain is shown here with its context. Its antigen is undetermined. This table comes from immunoSEQ multiplex PCR, and its TCRdb copy is limited to in-frame clones, with some not included. The sample includes over 65,000 clones, 92% of them seen just once. The germline V and J ends were trimmed by 1 base and 9 bases, with 13 bases remaining between them. The CDR3 loop spans 15 amino acids. Germline assignment: CDR1 SEHNR and CDR2 FQNEAQ (reference sequence). This specimen belongs to a study of graft-versus-host responses after intestinal transplantation. Turning to the study itself: Each transplant was multivisceral, liver-intestinal, or isolated intestinal. Broader study findings: Analysis identified GvH clones in recipient marrow, with some appearing first in ileum or blood.

The sample here was PBMCs, taken 98 days after intestinal transplantation. V gene TRBV7-9 combines with J gene TRBJ1-6; D is ambiguous. This clonotype was sampled from a human patient who received an intestinal transplant, so some T cells may come from the graft donor. The CDR3 region is CASSLVLASISPLHF. For the CDR3, the DNA is TGTGCCAGCAGCTTAGTTTTGGCAAGCATTTCACCCCTCCACTTT.